The 30 T cell receptor beta chains listed next were all sequenced from one sample in a study of blood T cells in healthy people across ages (dated by TCRdb to between 2014 and 2017). Library method: 5' RACE. The reads were generated on an Illumina HiSeq 2500. A second PCR of roughly 7 to 11 cycles was run with a J-beta primer mix and a sample-barcoded 5' primer. The raw public data were reprocessed by TCRdb itself: fastp quality trimming at Q25, MiXCR clonotype calling, in-frame beta chains only. Every distinct CDR3 protein forms one entry, paired with its most common genes and DNA. Across this sample there are around 1,600,000 distinct CDR3 sequences, with 40% to 45% seen only once. The top ten constitute under 5% of the sample. Sample: blood. The receptors were sampled from a woman in her late teens or twenties in good health.

This clonotype was counted once. The chain combines TRBV7-9 with TRBJ1-2; D gene uncertain. V shed 5 bases and J shed 8 bases, with 24 bases lying between them. The CDR3 has 16 amino acids. Germline CDR1 is SEHNR and CDR2 is FQNEAQ (reference sequence). The CDR3 protein is CASSPLPGALAWGYTF. The DNA for the CDR3 is TGTGCCAGCAGCCCTCTCCCGGGAGCGTTGGCCTGGGGCTACACCTTC.

In its sample, this clonotype was seen many times. The V gene is TRBV7-8, the J gene TRBJ2-1; 9 bases align to TRBD1. This CDR3 is 15 amino acids long. CDR1 SGHVS and CDR2 FQNEAQ come from the germline V gene. V lost 4 bases to trimming and J lost 4 bases; unmatched junction nucleotides: 5. The CDR3 protein is CASSSTGTGYNEQFF. The DNA for the CDR3 is TGTGCCAGCAGCTCCACCGGGACAGGGTACAATGAGCAGTTCTTC.

This clonotype has just a few counts. J is TRBJ2-7 and V is TRBV15; D is perhaps TRBD2 (6 bases). Germline V gives CDR1 LNHNV, CDR2 YYDKDF (reference sequence). This CDR3 has 13 residues. The V end lost 4 bases, the J end lost 7 bases, and 14 bases lay between the germline ends. The CDR3 is CATSIWGGIEQYF. The CDR3 nucleotides are TGTGCCACCAGCATTTGGGGAGGTATTGAGCAGTACTTC.

The chain has TRBV4-3 and TRBJ1-6; D perhaps matches TRBD1 (5 bases). Germline loops: CDR1 LGHNA, CDR2 YSLEER. This CDR3 is built from 16 residues. Trimming removed 1 base from V and 2 bases from J, with 9 bases in between. CDR3 residues: CASSQVAGPYNSPLHF. CDR3 nucleotides: TGCGCCAGCAGCCAAGTGGCGGGGCCCTATAATTCACCCCTCCACTTT.

The chain uses TRBV4-3 and TRBJ2-2; a possible D gene is TRBD2 (5 bases). V lost 4 bases to trimming and J lost 5 bases, with 14 bases between them. From germline, CDR1 is LGHNA and CDR2 YSLEER. The CDR3 is made up of 15 amino acids. The CDR3 sequence: CASSPLVSGTGELFF. DNA of the CDR3: TGCGCCAGCAGCCCGCTAGTGTCGGGAACCGGGGAGCTGTTTTTT.

This rearrangement joins TRBV5-1 to TRBJ2-5, with 14 bases that match TRBD2. Trimming at V came to 4 bases and at J to 0 bases, leaving 11 bases not matched to a gene. Germline V gene data show CDR1 as SGHRS and CDR2 as YFSETQ. The CDR3 extends over 19 amino acids. CDR3 amino acids: CASSIPGLAGEPNQETQYF. CDR3 DNA sequence: TGCGCCAGCAGCATCCCGGGACTAGCGGGGGAGCCTAACCAAGAGACCCAGTACTTC. The variable domain in full, with the rest retrieved from reference TRBV5-1 and TRBJ2-5, is KAGVTQTPRYLIKTRGQQVTLSCSPISGHRSVSWYQQTPGQGLQFLFEYFSETQRNKGNFPGRFSGRQFSNSRSEMNVSTLELGDSALYLCASSIPGLAGEPNQETQYFGPGTRLLVL.

The table lists this clonotype with a few counts. CDR3 nucleotide sequence: TGCGCCAGCAGCCAAGGGGACTTATCCTACGAGCAGTACTTC. This translates into CASSQGDLSYEQYF. V gene TRBV4-3 combines with J gene TRBJ2-7; TRBD2 is a possible D gene (6 bases). The CDR3 length is 14 residues. CDR1 is LGHNA, CDR2 YSLEER, per germline. The V and J ends lost 1 base and 1 base respectively, with 8 bases between them.

This chain uses TRBV30 with TRBJ1-5; D is possibly TRBD1 (5 bases). The V and J ends lost 0 bases and 6 bases respectively, with 12 bases between them. The CDR3 loop spans 14 amino acids. Per the germline V gene, CDR1 is GTSNPN and CDR2 is SVGIG (reference sequence). CDR3 sequence (DNA): TGTGCCTGGAGTGTAGGGGTCGGGATTCAGCCCCAGCATTTT. Protein product: CAWSVGVGIQPQHF.

V gene TRBV7-3 combines with J gene TRBJ2-3; 11 bases align to TRBD2. Germline V gene data show CDR1 as SGHTA and CDR2 as FQGTGA. The J segment lost 5 bases and the V segment lost 3 bases, leaving 10 bases of the junction unmatched. CDR3 length equals 17 residues. CDR3 protein: CASSFFSGTSGRDTQYF. CDR3 coding DNA: TGTGCCAGCAGCTTCTTTTCCGGGACTAGCGGACGAGATACGCAGTATTTT. The full variable domain, its missing parts supplied by reference TRBV7-3 and TRBJ2-3, is GAGVSQTPSNKVTEKGKYVELRCDPISGHTALYWYRQSLGQGPEFLIYFQGTGAADDSGLPNDRFFAVRPEGSVSTLKIQRTERGDSAVYLCASSFFSGTSGRDTQYFGPGTRLTVL.

The rearrangement uses TRBV12-3 or TRBV12-4 and TRBJ2-2, with 9 bases that match TRBD2. The CDR3 has 16 residues. Trimming cost V 0 bases and J 6 bases; bases outside gene matches: 5. The CDR3 DNA reads as TGTGCCAGCAGTTTAGCGCCAATAGCGGGGGCCGGGGAGCTGTTTTTT. It is translated as CASSLAPIAGAGELFF.

A word on this clonotype: The junction differs from germline at one of its ends, possibly a read error. The chain combines TRBV20-1 with TRBJ2-1, with TRBD1 matching over 9 bases. CDR1 is DFQATT and CDR2 is SNEGSKA in the germline V gene (reference sequence). The CDR3 spans 15 residues. Here the CDR3 reads CSARDRGFLYNEQFF. CDR3 DNA: TGCAGTGCTCGAGACAGGGGGTTCCTCTACAATGAGCAGTTCTTC.

The V gene is TRBV4-3, the J gene TRBJ2-7; D possibly corresponds to TRBD1 (6 bases). V lost 5 bases, J lost 0 bases, and 14 bases lay in between. Germline CDR1 reads LGHNA; CDR2 reads YSLEER. The CDR3 is made up of 15 amino acids. CDR3 region: CASSINRAPSYEQYF. In DNA, the CDR3 is TGCGCCAGCAGCATTAACAGGGCCCCCTCCTACGAGCAGTACTTC.

V and J are TRBV4-3 and TRBJ2-7; TRBD2 matches 13 bases. This CDR3 has 15 amino acids. V shed 7 bases and J 3 bases; nucleotides not matched to a gene: 6. In germline, CDR1 is LGHNA, CDR2 YSLEER. The CDR3 DNA reads TGCGCCAGCAAGTCCGGGACTAGCGGGGACTACGAGCAGTACTTC. Protein product: CASKSGTSGDYEQYF.

The chain links TRBV29-1 to TRBJ2-1; 7 bases map to TRBD2. The CDR3 totals 14 residues. The V and J ends lost 5 bases and 7 bases, in that order; junction bases with no gene match: 11. Germline loops: CDR1 SQVTM, CDR2 ANQGSEA. The DNA of the CDR3 is TGCAGCGTTACCCTAAATAGGCGGGAGAATGAGCAGTTCTTC. As protein: CSVTLNRRENEQFF.

The CDR3 is CASSVAGPRTSIYNEQFF. CDR3 nucleotide sequence: TGTGCCAGCAGCGTAGCTGGTCCCCGAACGTCTATCTACAATGAGCAGTTCTTC. The chain employs TRBV9 and TRBJ2-1; D ambiguous. V lost 0 bases, J lost 3 bases, and 19 bases lay in between. The CDR3 loop spans 18 amino acids. Germline-derived CDR1 and CDR2 are SGDLS and YYNGEE.

CDR3 region: CASSQEGVSPQHF. CDR3 nucleotide sequence: TGCGCCAGCAGCCAAGAGGGGGTTTCGCCCCAGCATTTT. The chain uses TRBV4-1 and TRBJ1-5; perhaps TRBD1 as D (5 bases). The CDR3 spans 13 residues. V lost 0 bases, J lost 9 bases, and 9 bases lay in between. Germline V CDR1 and CDR2: MGHRA, YSYEKL.

This clonotype showed up just a few times. The rearrangement links TRBV9 to TRBJ2-1; 11 bases are shared with TRBD2. The ends lost 2 bases at V and 10 bases at J; junction bases unmatched: 8. This CDR3 has 15 amino acids. Germline CDR1 SGDLS, CDR2 YYNGEE. The chain's CDR3 is CASSVGTSGELEQFF. CDR3 DNA: TGTGCCAGCAGCGTCGGGACTAGCGGAGAGCTAGAGCAGTTCTTC.

This chain uses TRBV6-2 or TRBV6-3 with TRBJ1-2; D is ambiguous. Germline CDR1 MNHEY, CDR2 SVGEGT. The CDR3 has 14 residues. Trimming took 0 bases from V and 4 from J, leaving 9 bases between them. CDR3 protein: CASSYSVSPYGYTF. The CDR3, as DNA: TGTGCCAGCAGTTACTCGGTCAGTCCCTATGGCTACACCTTC.

This chain links TRBV4-3 with TRBJ2-1; 7 nucleotides match TRBD2. Unmatched junction bases numbered 12, after V lost 6 bases and J lost 4 bases. The CDR3 covers 16 residues. CDR1 and CDR2 from the germline V gene are LGHNA and YSLEER. CDR3 in amino acids: CASSLAPSGMYNEQFF. In nucleotides, the CDR3 is TGCGCCAGCAGTTTAGCCCCTAGCGGCATGTACAATGAGCAGTTCTTC.

The table lists this clonotype with many counts. The CDR3 sequence is CASSVGSGNEQYF. DNA of the CDR3: TGTGCCAGCAGCGTAGGCTCAGGGAATGAGCAGTACTTC. The rearrangement joins TRBV9 to TRBJ2-7, with D tentatively TRBD1 (5 bases). The V end was cut by 0 bases, the J end by 7 bases, with 11 bases between. The CDR3 consists of 13 residues. Germline V gene lookup returns CDR1 SGDLS and CDR2 YYNGEE.

The rearrangement uses TRBV6-5 and TRBJ2-5; 7 nucleotides agree with TRBD2. J gave up 4 bases and V 8 bases, and 13 bases lay outside the gene matches. The CDR3 runs to 15 residues. Germline V CDR1 and CDR2: MNHEY, SVGAGI. The CDR3 nucleotides read TGTGCCAGCGCCACCCAGGAGGCGGGGGTAGAGACCCAGTACTTC. Translation: CASATQEAGVETQYF.

The V gene is TRBV20-1, the J gene TRBJ2-5, with a tentative D call TRBD2 (5 bases). Per germline, CDR1 DFQATT and CDR2 SNEGSKA (reference sequence). The CDR3 spans 10 residues. V was pared by 6 bases and J by 8 bases, with 10 bases between. Here the CDR3 reads CSAKRVTQYF. The CDR3 nucleotides read TGCAGTGCAAAGAGGGTAACCCAGTACTTC.

This clonotype was found once. Germline and junction disagree at one end, which may indicate a read error. This rearrangement joins TRBV28 to TRBJ2-5; no clear D. Germline assignment: CDR1 MDHEN and CDR2 SYDVKM. CDR3 length: 14 residues. CDR3: CAGSSRAPQETQYF. In nucleotides, the CDR3 is TGTGCCGGCAGTTCCCGGGCCCCACAAGAGACCCAGTACTTC.

This clonotype was detected a few times. CDR3 residues: CASSLEQGHTEAFF. The DNA of the CDR3 is TGCGCCAGCAGCTTGGAACAGGGGCACACTGAAGCTTTCTTT. V is TRBV5-1 and J is TRBJ1-1; 7 bases fit TRBD1. The germline gives CDR1 SGHRS, CDR2 YFSETQ. The CDR3 length is 14 residues. The trim removed 0 bases at V and 3 bases at J, leaving 2 bases unmatched.

This clonotype was seen once. V gene TRBV9 combines with J gene TRBJ2-1; D is perhaps TRBD1 (6 bases). Looked up from germline, CDR1 is SGDLS and CDR2 is YYNGEE. The CDR3 has 15 residues. Trimming took off 3 bases at V and 1 base at J, with 11 bases between the two ends. The DNA for the CDR3 is TGTGCCAGCAGCGCGGACAGCCAATCCTACAATGAGCAGTTCTTC. Its protein product is CASSADSQSYNEQFF.

The chain combines TRBV4-3 with TRBJ2-2; D remains unclear. The CDR3 contains 16 residues. The germline CDR1 and CDR2 sequences are LGHNA and YSLEER. V lost 0 bases, J lost 8 bases, and 16 bases lay in between. This chain's CDR3 is CASSQDQAAYRGELFF. In DNA, the CDR3 is TGCGCCAGCAGCCAAGATCAGGCGGCTTATCGGGGGGAGCTGTTTTTT.

The chain recombines TRBV4-3 with TRBJ2-6; D not resolved. This CDR3 is built from 16 residues. Per the germline V gene, CDR1 is LGHNA and CDR2 is YSLEER. V gave up 4 bases and J gave up 0 bases, with 10 bases separating them. This CDR3 reads CASSPTPSSGANVLTF. The CDR3 DNA reads as TGCGCCAGCAGCCCGACTCCTAGCTCTGGGGCCAACGTCCTGACTTTC.

In its sample, this clonotype was seen a few times. The V gene is TRBV7-2, the J gene TRBJ2-7; the D is unclear. Trimming removed 10 bases at V and 0 bases at J, with 13 bases between. Germline CDR1 reads SGHTA; CDR2 reads FQGNSA. The CDR3 has 13 amino acids. The CDR3 protein is CATASHHSYEQYF. In DNA form, the CDR3 reads TGTGCCACCGCATCCCACCACTCCTACGAGCAGTACTTC.

This clonotype was counted only a few times. The chain combines TRBV12-3 or TRBV12-4 with TRBJ1-5; 7 bases line up with TRBD1. The CDR3 has 15 residues. Trimming took 4 bases from V and 4 from J; bases not matched to a gene: 7. For the CDR3, the DNA is TGTGCCAGCAGTTCCAGACAGGGCAGGAATCAGCCCCAGCATTTT. Translating gives CASSSRQGRNQPQHF.

The chain combines TRBV7-9 with TRBJ2-1, with D tentatively TRBD2 (5 bases). With 5 bases removed from V and 6 bases from J, the gap between germline ends came to 11 bases. The CDR3 is 13 residues long. Germline lookup yields CDR1 SEHNR and CDR2 FQNEAQ (reference sequence). CDR3 DNA sequence: TGTGCCAGCAGCAAAGAACTAGGCAATGAGCAGTTCTTC. This codes for CASSKELGNEQFF. The whole variable domain, remainder taken from reference TRBV7-9 and TRBJ2-1, is DTGVSQNPRHKITKRGQNVTFRCDPISEHNRLYWYRQTLGQGPEFLTYFQNEAQLEKSRLLSDRFSAERPKGSFSTLEIQRTEQGDSAMYLCASSKELGNEQFFGPGTRLTVL.